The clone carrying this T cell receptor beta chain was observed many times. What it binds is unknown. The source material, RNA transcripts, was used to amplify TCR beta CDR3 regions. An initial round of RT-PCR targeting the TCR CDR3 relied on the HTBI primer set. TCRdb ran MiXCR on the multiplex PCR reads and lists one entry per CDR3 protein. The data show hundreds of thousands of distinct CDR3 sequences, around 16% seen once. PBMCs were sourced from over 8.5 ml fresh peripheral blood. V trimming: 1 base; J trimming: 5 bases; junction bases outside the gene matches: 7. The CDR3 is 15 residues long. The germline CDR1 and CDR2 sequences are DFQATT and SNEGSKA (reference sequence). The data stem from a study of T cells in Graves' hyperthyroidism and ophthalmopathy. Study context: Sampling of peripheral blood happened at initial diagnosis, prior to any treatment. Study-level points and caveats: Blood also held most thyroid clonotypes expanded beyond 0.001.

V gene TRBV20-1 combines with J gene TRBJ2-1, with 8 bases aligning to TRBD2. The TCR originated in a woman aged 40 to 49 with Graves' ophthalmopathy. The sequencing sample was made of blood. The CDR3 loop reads CSARVVAGFDNEQFF. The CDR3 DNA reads TGCAGTGCTAGAGTGGTAGCGGGATTTGACAATGAGCAGTTCTTC.